These 30 T cell receptor beta chains were all obtained from the same sample, sequenced in a study of spatial heterogeneity in lung cancer. Study-wide points: The study found that expanded intratumoral alpha and beta TCR counts tracked tumor mutation counts.

Time point defined: sample taken at primary tumor resection. These receptors have no known antigen. A single record per CDR3 protein comes from TCRdb applying MiXCR to the 5' RACE reads. The data hold 20,000 to 30,000 distinct CDR3 sequences, with about 9.3% observed a single time. This sample comprised lung tumor tissue, obtained at surgery. These receptors were taken from a male donor with early-stage non-small cell lung cancer.

This clonotype was counted between two and nine times. This CDR3 is CASSFLGQSNEQFF. CDR3 DNA sequence: TGTGCCAGCAGTTTCCTTGGACAGTCCAATGAGCAGTTCTTC. The chain employs TRBV27 and TRBJ2-1; D might be TRBD1 (6 bases). Germline assignment: CDR1 MNHEY and CDR2 SMNVEV (reference sequence). This CDR3 region has 14 residues. V lost 3 bases and J lost 6, with 12 bases in between.

This clonotype was seen ten or more times. V gene TRBV5-6 combines with J gene TRBJ2-2; the D gene is possibly TRBD2 (5 bases). Germline values: CDR1 SGHDT, CDR2 YYEEEE. Trimming cost V 7 bases and J 5 bases, with 15 bases left between them. The CDR3 extends over 14 amino acids. The CDR3: CASQMGSGTGELFF. In nucleotides, the CDR3 is TGTGCCAGCCAGATGGGGTCGGGGACCGGGGAGCTGTTTTTT.

This clonotype occurred a few times. V usage is TRBV2 and J usage is TRBJ2-1, with D tentatively TRBD2 (5 bases). The CDR3 is made up of 14 amino acids. The V gene's germline CDR1 is SNHLY and CDR2 FYNNEI. The V gene lost 7 bases and the J gene lost 4 bases, with 14 bases spanning the gap. In DNA, the CDR3 is TGTGCCAGCAACCCGGAGGCGGTATACAATGAGCAGTTCTTC. Protein: CASNPEAVYNEQFF.

The chain carries TRBV10-3 and TRBJ1-3; D uncertain. Trimming shortened V by 0 bases and J by 0 bases, and 15 bases separated the two germline ends. The V gene's germline CDR1 is ENHRY and CDR2 SYGVKD. The CDR3 runs 18 residues. CDR3 region: CAISESVARLLSGNTIYF. The CDR3 DNA follows: TGTGCCATCAGTGAGTCTGTGGCCCGACTGCTCTCTGGAAACACCATATATTTT.

This clonotype was observed a few times. This chain uses TRBV6-1 with TRBJ2-3; 14 nucleotides agree with TRBD2. CDR1 MNHNS and CDR2 SASEGT come from the germline V gene. The CDR3 extends over 16 amino acids. J gave up 5 bases and V 3 bases, and 4 bases lay outside the gene matches. CDR3 loop: CASSDLGLAGVDTQYF. For the CDR3, the DNA is TGTGCCAGCAGTGATCTGGGACTAGCGGGAGTAGATACGCAGTATTTT.

As DNA, the CDR3 is TGTGCCAGCAGCCCCGGACAGGTTGTCCAAGAGACCCAGTACTTC. Residues: CASSPGQVVQETQYF. The gene calls are TRBV7-9 and TRBJ2-5; TRBD1 matches 7 bases. V gave up 5 bases and J gave up 1 base; unmatched junction bases: 7. Germline V gene data show CDR1 as SEHNR and CDR2 as FQNEAQ (reference sequence). The CDR3 is 15 amino acids.

The chain recombines TRBV16 with TRBJ2-1; maybe TRBD2 (6 bases). With 4 bases removed from V and 9 bases from J, the gap between germline ends came to 22 bases. In germline, CDR1 is KGHSY, CDR2 FQNENV. The CDR3 runs to 16 residues. The CDR3 is CASSPSPTSGVGEQFF. The CDR3 DNA is TGTGCCAGCAGCCCGTCCCCAACCTCGGGGGTGGGTGAGCAGTTCTTC.

This clonotype was counted a single time. The gene calls are TRBV12-3 or TRBV12-4 and TRBJ2-3, with no clear D. Trimming removed 2 bases from V and 6 bases from J, with 6 bases in between. This CDR3 has 12 residues. The CDR3 is CASSLFYDTQYF. CDR3 nucleotides: TGTGCCAGCAGTTTATTCTATGATACGCAGTATTTT.

This clonotype was recorded a few times. The V gene is TRBV6-1, the J gene TRBJ2-5; 7 bases map to TRBD2. V lost 0 bases to trimming and J lost 5 bases; unmatched junction nucleotides: 9. CDR3 length equals 16 residues. Germline V gene data show CDR1 as MNHNS and CDR2 as SASEGT. As DNA, the CDR3 is TGTGCCAGCAGTGAAGCCCTGGCGGGAGCGGGGGAGACCCAGTACTTC. This translates into CASSEALAGAGETQYF.

A few counts support this clonotype. This chain joins TRBV7-9 and TRBJ2-1, with 10 bases fitting TRBD2. V was clipped by 0 bases and J by 14 bases; unmatched bases: 10. The CDR3 covers 15 residues. Germline lookup yields CDR1 SEHNR and CDR2 FQNEAQ (reference sequence). CDR3 amino acids: CASSLATSSGRREFF. In nucleotides, the CDR3 is TGTGCCAGCAGCTTAGCTACCAGTAGCGGGAGGCGGGAGTTCTTC.

This clonotype was detected many times. V usage is TRBV5-1 and J usage is TRBJ1-5; D not certain. The germline CDR1 and CDR2 sequences are SGHRS and YFSETQ. With 4 bases removed from V and 0 bases from J, the gap between germline ends came to 5 bases. CDR3 size: 13 residues. As DNA, the CDR3 is TGCGCCAGCAGCACTGATAGCAATCAGCCCCAGCATTTT. This sequence encodes CASSTDSNQPQHF.

J is TRBJ2-7 and V is TRBV6-2 or TRBV6-3; no clear D gene. The CDR3 spans 12 residues. CDR1 MNHEY and CDR2 SVGEGT come from the germline V gene. V was clipped by 0 bases and J by 4 bases, with 4 bases between them. The CDR3 region is CASSYSTYEQYF. The CDR3 nucleotides are TGTGCCAGCAGTTACTCGACGTACGAGCAGTACTTC.

This clonotype was counted only a few times. The chain has TRBV20-1 and TRBJ1-1; the D is unclear. The CDR3 is 12 residues long. Germline V gives CDR1 DFQATT, CDR2 SNEGSKA (reference sequence). V lost 5 bases, J lost 3 bases, and 10 bases lay in between. The CDR3 DNA reads as TGCAGTGCTCCTCTGCAGTACACTGAAGCTTTCTTT. This translates into CSAPLQYTEAFF.

The V and J genes are TRBV5-1 and TRBJ2-7; 7 bases are shared with TRBD2. Germline CDR1 and CDR2: SGHRS and YFSETQ. CDR3 length equals 15 residues. The ends lost 0 bases at V and 2 bases at J; junction bases unmatched: 5. The CDR3, as DNA: TGCGCCAGCAGCTTGGAAAGCGGGACGCCCTACGAGCAGTACTTC. Residues: CASSLESGTPYEQYF.

This clonotype was found a few times. The rearrangement joins TRBV5-1 to TRBJ1-1; TRBD1 aligns across 7 bases. This CDR3 is built from 14 residues. V was clipped by 4 bases and J by 6 bases; unmatched bases: 9. Germline CDR1 SGHRS, CDR2 YFSETQ. CDR3 nucleotide sequence: TGCGCCAGCAGCCGCCCGGGACAGATCTCTGAAGCTTTCTTT. This codes for CASSRPGQISEAFF.

This clonotype was seen ten or more times. This chain uses TRBV7-2 with TRBJ2-3; D is unclear. The CDR3 is made up of 14 amino acids. V was clipped by 0 bases and J by 0 bases, with 4 bases between them. Germline values: CDR1 SGHTA, CDR2 FQGNSA. The CDR3: CASSLAPSTDTQYF. The CDR3 DNA follows: TGTGCCAGCAGCTTAGCGCCAAGCACAGATACGCAGTATTTT.

This clonotype occurred a few times. V and J are TRBV28 and TRBJ1-5; 7 nucleotides match TRBD1. Germline CDR1 reads MDHEN; CDR2 reads SYDVKM. The CDR3 contains 13 residues. CDR3 sequence reads: CALGQSYNQPQHF. Written as DNA, the CDR3 is TGTGCTCTGGGACAGAGTTACAATCAGCCCCAGCATTTT.

This clonotype was counted at least ten times. The V and J genes are TRBV28 and TRBJ2-3; D gene unclear. Germline V gene lookup returns CDR1 MDHEN and CDR2 SYDVKM. This CDR3 spans 13 amino acids. V dropped 7 bases and J dropped 4 bases, with 12 bases sitting between them. The CDR3 DNA follows: TGTGCCAGCAACCCCAGACCGCCAGATACGCAGTATTTT. Residues: CASNPRPPDTQYF.

This clonotype was counted ten times or more. This chain links TRBV29-1 with TRBJ1-5; maybe TRBD1 (6 bases). This CDR3 contains 13 residues. CDR1 and CDR2 from the germline V gene are SQVTM and ANQGSEA. V lost 5 bases, J lost 2 bases, and 10 bases lay in between. DNA of the CDR3: TGCAGCGTTCTACAGGGTGGCAATCAGCCCCAGCATTTT. Protein: CSVLQGGNQPQHF.

This clonotype was observed many times. The chain joins TRBV5-1 to TRBJ1-1; possible D gene TRBD1, 6 bases. The V gene's germline CDR1 is SGHRS and CDR2 YFSETQ. The CDR3 runs 15 residues. V was cut by 0 bases and J by 1 base, with 10 bases left in between. As DNA, the CDR3 is TGCGCCAGCAGCTTGGCCGGGACAACGAACACTGAAGCTTTCTTT. Translating gives CASSLAGTTNTEAFF.

This clonotype is labeled as medium-sized. This chain links TRBV29-1 with TRBJ2-3; possible D gene TRBD2, 6 bases. The CDR3 sequence is 13 residues long. V shed 8 bases and J shed 0 bases, with 12 bases lying between them. The germline gives CDR1 SQVTM, CDR2 ANQGSEA. The CDR3 coding sequence is TGCAGCTCCCTTAGCGGTAGCACAGATACGCAGTATTTT. Its protein product is CSSLSGSTDTQYF.

V and J are TRBV27 and TRBJ1-5; tentatively, D is TRBD1 (6 bases). This CDR3 has 16 residues. The V end was cut by 2 bases, the J end by 2 bases, with 13 bases between. Germline V gene sequence: CDR1 MNHEY, CDR2 SMNVEV (reference sequence). CDR3 DNA: TGTGCCAGCAGTTTAGTGGGGGCGGTGGGCAATCAGCCCCAGCATTTT. It encodes CASSLVGAVGNQPQHF.

This rearrangement joins TRBV6-5 to TRBJ2-1; possibly TRBD2 for D (5 bases). The CDR3 loop spans 13 amino acids. Germline V gene data show CDR1 as MNHEY and CDR2 as SVGAGI. The V and J ends lost 2 bases and 10 bases respectively, with 12 bases between them. CDR3 residues: CASSYVSTGEQFF. The CDR3 DNA follows: TGTGCCAGCAGTTACGTGTCTACGGGGGAGCAGTTCTTC.

This clonotype was detected many times. The chain employs TRBV20-1 and TRBJ1-2; no firm D call. Germline CDR1 is DFQATT and CDR2 is SNEGSKA (reference sequence). There are 12 residues in the CDR3. Trimming left V 7 bases short and J 4 bases short, with 13 bases between. CDR3 sequence: CSGSRDLYGYTF. CDR3 coding DNA: TGCAGTGGATCTAGGGATCTCTATGGCTACACCTTC.

This clonotype has ten or more counts. CDR3 residues: CASSFSATSNMNTEAFF. CDR3 sequence (DNA): TGTGCCAGCAGTTTTTCCGCGACGAGCAACATGAACACTGAAGCTTTCTTT. The genes are TRBV12-3 or TRBV12-4 and TRBJ1-1; D is ambiguous. Trimming took 3 bases from V and 0 from J, leaving 17 bases between them. There are 17 residues in the CDR3.

In its sample, this clonotype was seen many times. The chain employs TRBV28 and TRBJ2-7; 7 bases fit TRBD1. CDR3 length: 13 amino acids. Germline assignment: CDR1 MDHEN and CDR2 SYDVKM. Losses at the gene ends were 7 bases for V and 6 bases for J; bases not matched to a gene: 9. The CDR3 region is CASNTGVNGEQYF. As DNA, the CDR3 is TGTGCCAGCAATACAGGGGTCAACGGCGAGCAGTACTTC.

The rearrangement uses TRBV29-1 and TRBJ2-7, with D perhaps TRBD1 or TRBD2 (5 bases each). The CDR3 sequence is 12 residues long. Looked up from germline, CDR1 is SQVTM and CDR2 is ANQGSEA. Trimming stripped 3 bases from V and 2 bases from J, with 8 bases between. The CDR3 DNA sequence: TGCAGCGTTGATTCGGGGCCCTACGAGCAGTACTTC. Protein: CSVDSGPYEQYF.

This clonotype came up a few times. The chain links TRBV5-1 to TRBJ2-7; D gene ambiguous. Trimming removed 0 bases at V and 6 bases at J, with 13 bases between. Germline V gene sequence: CDR1 SGHRS, CDR2 YFSETQ. The CDR3 is 14 residues long. The CDR3 here is CASSLEVEGVEQYF. The CDR3 DNA reads as TGCGCCAGCAGCTTGGAGGTTGAAGGAGTCGAGCAGTACTTC.

This clonotype was counted many times. The chain uses TRBV7-3 and TRBJ2-3; D call uncertain. Germline loops: CDR1 SGHTA, CDR2 FQGTGA. V gave up 1 base and J gave up 1 base, with 12 bases separating them. CDR3 length equals 16 residues. CDR3 region: CASSLKGTTGTDTQYF. The DNA of the CDR3 is TGTGCCAGCAGCTTAAAGGGAACCACGGGCACAGATACGCAGTATTTT.

The genes are TRBV27 and TRBJ1-6; TRBD1 might be the D (6 bases). CDR1 and CDR2 from the germline V gene are MNHEY and SMNVEV (reference sequence). V gave up 11 bases and J gave up 7 bases, with 21 bases separating them. The CDR3 length is 15 residues. CDR3 residues: CAVGGGAGANSPLHF. The CDR3 DNA reads as TGTGCCGTTGGAGGGGGGGCAGGGGCAAATTCACCCCTCCACTTT.